Shown below are 6 T cell receptor beta chains from a single sample sequenced in a study of T cell responses to AZD1222 COVID-19 vaccine. The table came from immunoSEQ multiplex PCR; TCRdb's copy has only in-frame clones and leaves some out. The sample yields roughly 110,000 clones, about nine tenths seen once. The starting material was peripheral blood, obtained 28 days after the second AZD1222 dose. These receptors were taken from an adult who received the AZD1222 COVID-19 vaccine.

This chain joins TRBV2 and TRBJ2-2; possibly TRBD1 or TRBD2 for D (5 bases each). This CDR3 is 14 amino acids long. Trimming removed 8 bases from V and 8 bases from J, with 18 bases in between. Germline loops: CDR1 SNHLY, CDR2 FYNNEI. CDR3 sequence (DNA): TGTGCCAGCCGGGGTGGGGCTCCCACTGGGGAGCTGTTTTTT. Encoded protein: CASRGGAPTGELFF.

V and J are TRBV12-3 or TRBV12-4 and TRBJ2-7, with D unclear. CDR3 length: 11 amino acids. The V end was cut by 5 bases, the J end by 4 bases, with 6 bases between. DNA for the CDR3: TGTGCCAGCAGTCCCCGATACGAGCAGTACTTC. It yields the protein CASSPRYEQYF.

The chain recombines TRBV18 with TRBJ1-4; D perhaps matches TRBD1 (6 bases). The CDR3 is 15 amino acids. Germline V gene sequence: CDR1 KGHSH, CDR2 LQKENI. Trimming cost V 6 bases and J 5 bases, with 16 bases left between them. The CDR3 here is CASSSPGTLNEKLFF. CDR3 in DNA: TGTGCCAGCTCGTCCCCGGGGACACTGAATGAAAAACTGTTTTTT.

V is TRBV4-1 and J is TRBJ1-3, with D maybe TRBD1 (5 bases). V lost 2 bases and J lost 4, with 12 bases in between. The CDR3 loop spans 15 amino acids. Germline-derived CDR1 and CDR2 are MGHRA and YSYEKL. CDR3 in amino acids: CASSQNLGEGNTIYF. CDR3 nucleotides: TGCGCCAGCAGCCAAAACCTGGGGGAAGGAAACACCATATATTTT.

The genes are TRBV18 and TRBJ2-7, with 9 bases that match TRBD1. The CDR3 sequence is 15 residues long. Germline-derived CDR1 and CDR2 are KGHSH and LQKENI. Trimming removed 3 bases from V and 2 bases from J; junction bases left unmatched: 5. The DNA for the CDR3 is TGTGCCAGCTCACCGGGGACAGGGTTTACCTACGAGCAGTACTTC. It yields the protein CASSPGTGFTYEQYF.

The V call is TRBV3-1 (or the pseudogene TRBV3-2), the J call TRBJ1-1, with D unresolved. The CDR3 loop spans 13 amino acids. V was cut by 1 base and J by 8 bases, with 11 bases left in between. The germline gives CDR1 LGHDT, CDR2 YNNKEL (reference sequence). The CDR3 spells CASSQGERTEAFF. DNA of the CDR3: TGTGCCAGCAGCCAAGGAGAGAGAACGGAAGCTTTCTTT.